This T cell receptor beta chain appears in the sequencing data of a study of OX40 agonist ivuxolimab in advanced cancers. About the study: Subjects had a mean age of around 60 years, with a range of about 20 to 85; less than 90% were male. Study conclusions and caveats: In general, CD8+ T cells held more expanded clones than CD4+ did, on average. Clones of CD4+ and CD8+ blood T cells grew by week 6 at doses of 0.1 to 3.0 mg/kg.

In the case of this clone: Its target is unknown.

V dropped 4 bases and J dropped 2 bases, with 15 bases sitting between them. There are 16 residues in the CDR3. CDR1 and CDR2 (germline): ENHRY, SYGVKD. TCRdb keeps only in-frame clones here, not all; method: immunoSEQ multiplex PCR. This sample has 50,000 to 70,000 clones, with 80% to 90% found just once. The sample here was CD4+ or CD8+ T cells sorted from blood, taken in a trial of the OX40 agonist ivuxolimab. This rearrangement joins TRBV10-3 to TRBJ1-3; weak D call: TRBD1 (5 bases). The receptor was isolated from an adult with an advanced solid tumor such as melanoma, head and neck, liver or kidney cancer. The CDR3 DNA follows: TGTGCCATCAGTGTGCTGCAGGGCGCTACTGGAAACACCATATATTTT. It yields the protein CAISVLQGATGNTIYF.